This record covers a single TCR beta chain. Its target antigen remains unknown. No base-level quality is on record; no much larger clone is a single base apart. Participants were included only if at least one PBMC sample before ART initiation and at least two post-ART samples were available. All participants with HIV were treated in the United States of America. Before DNA extraction, cryopreserved samples of about 0.95-10 million PBMC were thawed and washed. At the time of the earliest PBMC sample for each participant with HIV, ages ranged from roughly 23 to 55 years. PBMC samples from each participant spanned 1-4 timepoints before ART initiation and 2-8 timepoints after ART initiation, with a median of 7 samples. Serial HIV viral load, CD4+ T-cell count, ART history and demographic data were obtained for every participant. Genomic DNA was extracted from unsorted PBMC with a Qiagen kit on a QIAcube, with processing performed in batches of 12 samples.

The data stem from a study of long-term antiretroviral therapy in people with HIV (dated by TCRdb to between 2021 and 2022). Notes on the research overall: The earliest samples were collected roughly a decade before the 2015 WHO recommendation for immediate ART, at a time when ART was usually postponed until CD4 counts fell. Of the 30 or so participants with HIV, approximately ten were female. A retrospective serial study tested whether changes in peripheral blood TRB repertoire composition and diversity were associated with ART initiation and durable HIV suppression. From some 30 adults with confirmed HIV infection, the cohort provided around 180 cryopreserved PBMC samples, gathered serially across a mean of around 6 years (range 1-12). No cross-contamination during QIAcube processing was seen in test extractions of a monoclonal T-cell line run alongside approximately 36 polyclonal samples. Study-wide conclusions, independent of this receptor: Unsorted PBMC were profiled instead of sorted CD4+ and CD8+ T cells because pre-ART samples had limited cell numbers. The samples span the years 2004 to 2017, and the ART regimens used at that time may not be as effective as current regimens. Expanded TRB clones identified before ART initiation dominated the repertoire at all time points, although this dominance fluctuated and declined in many PLHIV after ART. Inferences about post-ART repertoire changes are limited because no data were available on ART adherence, viral resistance or therapy changes. Owing to limited PBMC availability, only the TCR beta chain was sequenced, without alpha chain pairing. Starting ART was linked to a significant rise in TRB diversity, yet even with long-term ART the diversity remained significantly lower than in transplant donor controls. HIV repertoires had narrower CDR3 length ranges than controls, and the network structure suggested an antigen-experienced repertoire that shifted only slightly toward naive after ART.

Relative to germline, V is 0 bases shorter and J is 4 bases shorter, with 11 bases between their ends. The CDR3 has 15 amino acids, counting the end cysteine and phenylalanine. Here the CDR3 DNA is all that survives: 45 bases in frame from base 1. CDR1 SGHVS and CDR2 FQNEAQ were looked up in the germline V gene. The immunoSEQ hsTCRB v3.0 assay was used at survey level resolution for TRB variable region sequencing. TRB sequencing targeted a depth of roughly 35,000-55,000 T-cell genomes per sample. Pooled TRB libraries were sequenced on an Illumina MiSeq with a v3 150-cycle kit. For the original study's pipeline: Analysis of repertoires was carried out in R inside a reproducible Nextflow workflow spanning QC, data transformation and analysis. LymphoSeq2, an R package for exploring AIRR-Seq data, was used to implement custom analyses. A handful of samples yielding fewer than 5000 total TRB sequences were excluded, leaving more than 150 analyzed HIV repertoires. Among the roughly 200 retained HIV repertoires, 59 were collected before ART initiation and 120 to 130 after ART initiation. Repertoires were downsampled to 5000 TRB nucleotide sequences, with summary statistics averaged over 100 downsampling iterations. The analysis kept only TRB sequences whose CDR3 regions were at least seven amino acids long. Diversity was assessed using a clonality score derived from Shannon entropy and using the Gini coefficient. Repertoire networks linked the top 5000 CDR3 amino acid sequences whenever two sequences differed by an edit distance of one. For TRB CDR3 amino acid sequences, GLIPH2 was used to predict antigen specificity groups and MHC restriction. To flag known associations with CMV, EBV, HIV or tissue antigens, CDR3 amino acid sequences were compared against VDJdb and McPAS-TCR. Pre-ART, post-ART and control groups were compared with Wilcoxon signed-rank tests and Holm-Bonferroni correction. TCRdb holds this immuneACCESS table with in-frame rearrangements only. Some clones are missing; in checked studies, unresolved V genes explain under half, and the rest has no known cause. The D gene and trimming were derived from the DNA, and the V and J assignments and clone size from that table. In this sample the table shows more than 35,000 clones, roughly 93% of which occur a single time. The biggest ten clones account for about 3.6% of the sample.

Sequenced material: unsorted PBMCs, taken 4.1 years after starting antiretroviral therapy. The rearranged segments are TRBV7-8 and TRBJ2-3, with no confident D gene call. The source is a woman in her 50s with HIV. The CDR3 region has the sequence CASSLAFDLPDTQYF. The DNA sequence is TGTGCCAGCAGCTTAGCGTTCGACCTCCCAGATACGCAGTATTTT.